In its sample, the clone carrying this T cell receptor beta chain was seen a few times. No antigen is known for it. This sample is part of a study of blood T cells in healthy people across ages. Study-level findings and limits: Long-lived donors had more naive CD4+ cells and higher diversity than aged donors.

Next came a second PCR, run for about 7 to 11 cycles, which used a sample-barcoded 5' primer along with a J-beta primer mix. TCRdb recomputed calls from the 5' RACE reads with MiXCR, one row per CDR3 protein. The table has 1,300,000 or so distinct CDR3 sequences, 45% to 70% seen once. Germline CDR1 reads LGHNA; CDR2 reads YNFKEQ. The CDR3 is made up of 15 amino acids. V dropped 3 bases and J dropped 4 bases, with 15 bases sitting between them. This sequence joins TRBV4-2 and TRBJ2-5, with a tentative D call TRBD1 (6 bases). This sequence was found in a man between 18 and 35 years old in good health. Source material: blood. CDR3 sequence: CASSQENRVGETQYF. In nucleotides, the CDR3 is TGTGCCAGCAGCCAGGAAAACAGGGTGGGAGAGACCCAGTACTTC.